Listed below are T cell receptor beta chains from one sample, sequenced in a study of T-cell memory formation after mild COVID-19. TCRdb re-called the 5' RACE reads with MiXCR, one entry per CDR3 protein. The sample contains some 200,000 distinct CDR3 sequences, just over 9.5% of which appear only once. The specimen was PBMCs or a T cell subset sorted from them (not recorded which). The receptors were gathered from a man aged 18 to 30 who had mild COVID-19 (a few samples of this study predate the infection). Cell type and time point are not known. Both conserved end residues are trimmed from each CDR3. A D gene is named only where the DNA matches it firmly. Size values are once, few and many counts, or a class for expanded clones, and some rows have none.

V gene: TRBV7-2
clone size: many
D gene: NA
J gene: TRBJ2-1
CDR3 protein: ASSLDSARHNEQF

V gene: TRBV7-9
clone size: many
D gene: NA
J gene: TRBJ2-1
CDR3 protein: ASSFGRSSYNEQF

V gene: TRBV28
clone size: few
D gene: TRBD2
J gene: TRBJ2-3
CDR3 protein: ASSAGGARPDTQY

V gene: TRBV2
clone size: few
D gene: NA
J gene: TRBJ1-4
CDR3 protein: ASTSDEKLF

V gene: TRBV5-1
clone size: NA
D gene: TRBD2
J gene: TRBJ2-1
CDR3 protein: ASSPPTSGGSNEQF

V gene: TRBV5-1
clone size: NA
D gene: NA
J gene: TRBJ1-6
CDR3 protein: ASSLSHRVNSPLH

V gene: TRBV7-2
clone size: many
D gene: TRBD1
J gene: TRBJ2-1
CDR3 protein: ASSRQGSYNEQF

V gene: TRBV7-2
clone size: NA
D gene: NA
J gene: TRBJ1-5
CDR3 protein: ASSLFGFGNQPQH

V gene: TRBV5-1
clone size: many
D gene: NA
J gene: TRBJ2-6
CDR3 protein: ASSLEAGANVLT

V gene: TRBV4-1
clone size: NA
D gene: NA
J gene: TRBJ1-4
CDR3 protein: ASSQELIRGRNEKLF

V gene: TRBV5-5
clone size: few
D gene: TRBD2
J gene: TRBJ2-7
CDR3 protein: ASTLIAAAGDYEQY

V gene: TRBV6-5
clone size: NA
D gene: NA
J gene: TRBJ1-1
CDR3 protein: ASSYNRRTEAF

V gene: TRBV2
clone size: few
D gene: NA
J gene: TRBJ2-7
CDR3 protein: ASSASYEQY

V gene: TRBV7-2
clone size: NA
D gene: NA
J gene: TRBJ2-5
CDR3 protein: ASSYNTGGIETQY

V gene: TRBV11-2
clone size: NA
D gene: NA
J gene: TRBJ2-3
CDR3 protein: ASSLPGAVWDTQY

V gene: TRBV20-1
clone size: many
D gene: NA
J gene: TRBJ2-7
CDR3 protein: SARDPAGLGQY

V gene: TRBV7-6
clone size: few
D gene: TRBD2
J gene: TRBJ2-1
CDR3 protein: ASSLYPAGGHNEQF

V gene: TRBV14
clone size: NA
D gene: NA
J gene: TRBJ1-4
CDR3 protein: ASSQRPGDEKLF

V gene: TRBV2
clone size: few
D gene: TRBD1
J gene: TRBJ1-1
CDR3 protein: ASTDRVRNTEAF

V gene: TRBV9
clone size: NA
D gene: NA
J gene: TRBJ2-2
CDR3 protein: ASSGDIRNTGELF

V gene: TRBV29-1
clone size: NA
D gene: NA
J gene: TRBJ2-5
CDR3 protein: SVNRGETQY

V gene: TRBV4-3
clone size: few
D gene: NA
J gene: TRBJ1-1
CDR3 protein: ASSQSLEEGSEAF

V gene: TRBV3-1
clone size: few
D gene: NA
J gene: TRBJ1-1
CDR3 protein: ASSTQTNTEAF

V gene: TRBV3-1
clone size: few
D gene: NA
J gene: TRBJ2-7
CDR3 protein: ASSQELLFEQY

V gene: TRBV5-1
clone size: NA
D gene: NA
J gene: TRBJ2-1
CDR3 protein: ASSFGEINEQF

V gene: TRBV4-2
clone size: NA
D gene: TRBD2
J gene: TRBJ2-4
CDR3 protein: ASSPPGVRGRNIQY

V gene: TRBV5-6
clone size: NA
D gene: NA
J gene: TRBJ2-1
CDR3 protein: ASSGGPSNEQF

V gene: TRBV7-2
clone size: NA
D gene: NA
J gene: TRBJ2-1
CDR3 protein: ASSIGGFYNEQF

V gene: TRBV7-9
clone size: many
D gene: NA
J gene: TRBJ1-2
CDR3 protein: ASSSALEANYGYT

V gene: TRBV7-2
clone size: many
D gene: NA
J gene: TRBJ2-5
CDR3 protein: ASSLGQGQTQY

V gene: TRBV6-2/TRBV6-3
clone size: few
D gene: NA
J gene: TRBJ2-6
CDR3 protein: ASSSMTGRSSGANVLT

V gene: TRBV20-1
clone size: few
D gene: TRBD1
J gene: TRBJ2-7
CDR3 protein: SAPGTGYEQY

V gene: TRBV20-1
clone size: NA
D gene: NA
J gene: TRBJ2-5
CDR3 protein: SARMGETQY

V gene: TRBV7-2
clone size: many
D gene: TRBD1
J gene: TRBJ1-3
CDR3 protein: ASSPQGAGNTIY

V gene: TRBV7-9
clone size: few
D gene: NA
J gene: TRBJ2-1
CDR3 protein: ASSWGTGGGEQF

V gene: TRBV7-6
clone size: many
D gene: NA
J gene: TRBJ2-3
CDR3 protein: ASSLEYHEDTQY

V gene: TRBV10-1
clone size: few
D gene: NA
J gene: TRBJ2-3
CDR3 protein: ATGPQVSTDTQY

V gene: TRBV5-1
clone size: few
D gene: NA
J gene: TRBJ2-5
CDR3 protein: ASSLADSARETQY

V gene: TRBV5-1
clone size: few
D gene: NA
J gene: TRBJ1-6
CDR3 protein: ASSLGTWMDSPLH

V gene: TRBV7-2
clone size: NA
D gene: NA
J gene: TRBJ1-6
CDR3 protein: ASSLLGRVSPLH

V gene: TRBV4-1
clone size: few
D gene: NA
J gene: TRBJ1-4
CDR3 protein: ASSARTMQDEKLF

V gene: TRBV7-2
clone size: few
D gene: NA
J gene: TRBJ1-1
CDR3 protein: ASSSRGAGNTEAF

V gene: TRBV9
clone size: NA
D gene: TRBD1
J gene: TRBJ2-3
CDR3 protein: ASSVAPGTGGGTQY

V gene: TRBV15
clone size: many
D gene: TRBD2
J gene: TRBJ2-7
CDR3 protein: ATSRGGDSYEQY

V gene: TRBV5-1
clone size: medium-sized
D gene: NA
J gene: TRBJ2-2
CDR3 protein: ASSLLASETGELF

V gene: TRBV5-1
clone size: few
D gene: TRBD1
J gene: TRBJ2-7
CDR3 protein: ASSLATGVPNEQY